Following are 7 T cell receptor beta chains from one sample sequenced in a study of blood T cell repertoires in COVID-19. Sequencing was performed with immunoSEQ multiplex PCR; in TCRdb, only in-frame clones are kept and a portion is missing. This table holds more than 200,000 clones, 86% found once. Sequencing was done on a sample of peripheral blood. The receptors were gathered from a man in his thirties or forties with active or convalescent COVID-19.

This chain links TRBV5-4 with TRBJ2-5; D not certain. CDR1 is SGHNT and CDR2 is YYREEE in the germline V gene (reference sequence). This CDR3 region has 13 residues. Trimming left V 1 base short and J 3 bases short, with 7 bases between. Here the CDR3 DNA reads TGTGCCAGCAGCTTGAATGAGGAAGAGACCCAGTACTTC. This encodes CASSLNEEETQYF.

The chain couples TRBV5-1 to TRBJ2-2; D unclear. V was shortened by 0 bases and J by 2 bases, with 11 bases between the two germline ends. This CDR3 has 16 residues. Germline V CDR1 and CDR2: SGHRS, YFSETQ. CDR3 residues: CASSLGVSENTGELFF. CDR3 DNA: TGCGCCAGCAGCTTGGGTGTGTCAGAAAACACCGGGGAGCTGTTTTTT.

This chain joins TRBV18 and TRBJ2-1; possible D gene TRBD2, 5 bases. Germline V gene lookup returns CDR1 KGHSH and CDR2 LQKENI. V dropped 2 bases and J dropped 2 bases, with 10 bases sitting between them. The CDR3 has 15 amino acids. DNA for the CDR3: TGTGCCAGCTCACCAGGACGGGAAACCTACAATGAGCAGTTCTTC. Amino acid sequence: CASSPGRETYNEQFF.

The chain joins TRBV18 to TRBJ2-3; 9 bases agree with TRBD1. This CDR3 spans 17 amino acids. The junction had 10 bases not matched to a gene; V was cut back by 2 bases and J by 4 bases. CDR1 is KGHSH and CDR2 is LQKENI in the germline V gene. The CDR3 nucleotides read TGTGCCAGCTCACCAAACTACGGGACAGGGACTCCAGATACGCAGTATTTT. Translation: CASSPNYGTGTPDTQYF.

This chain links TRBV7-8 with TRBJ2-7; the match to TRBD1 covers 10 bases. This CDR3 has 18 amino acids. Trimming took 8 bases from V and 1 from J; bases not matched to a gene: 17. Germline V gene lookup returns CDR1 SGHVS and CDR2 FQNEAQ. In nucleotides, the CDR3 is TGTGCCAGCGTGGGGGGGACAGGGGTCCTCACAGGGTCCTACGAGCAGTACTTC. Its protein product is CASVGGTGVLTGSYEQYF.

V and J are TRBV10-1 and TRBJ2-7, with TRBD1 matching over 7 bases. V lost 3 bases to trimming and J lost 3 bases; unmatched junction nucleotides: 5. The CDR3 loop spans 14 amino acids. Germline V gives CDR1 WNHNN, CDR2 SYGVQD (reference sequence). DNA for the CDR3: TGCGCCAGCAGTGATCGGGACAGATTCTACGAGCAGTACTTC. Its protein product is CASSDRDRFYEQYF.

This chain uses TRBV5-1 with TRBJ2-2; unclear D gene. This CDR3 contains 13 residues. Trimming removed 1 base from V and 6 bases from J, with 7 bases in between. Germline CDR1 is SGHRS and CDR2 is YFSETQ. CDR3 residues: CASSLSGAGELFF. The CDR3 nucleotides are TGCGCCAGCAGCTTGTCAGGCGCCGGGGAGCTGTTTTTT. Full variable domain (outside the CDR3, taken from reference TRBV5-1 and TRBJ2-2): KAGVTQTPRYLIKTRGQQVTLSCSPISGHRSVSWYQQTPGQGLQFLFEYFSETQRNKGNFPGRFSGRQFSNSRSEMNVSTLELGDSALYLCASSLSGAGELFFGEGSRLTVL.